A selection of T cell receptor beta chains follows, all from one sample in a study of cytomegalovirus exposure and HLA in healthy donors. Profiled with immunoSEQ multiplex PCR; TCRdb holds only in-frame clones, not every one. In the table there are about 190,000 clones, roughly 86% of which are singletons. Sequenced input: PBMCs. Source of these receptors: a woman between 18 and 30 years old in good health and CMV-seronegative. CDR3s include the opening cysteine and the closing phenylalanine or tryptophan. The D gene is left open where the match is weak. Only some rows state a clone size, as once, few, many or a class for expanded clones.

V: TRBV5-1; size: NA; J: TRBJ2-1; D: TRBD1; CDR3: CASSFGQDGEQFF; DNA: TGCGCCAGCAGCTTCGGACAGGATGGTGAGCAGTTCTTC
V: TRBV11-2; size: NA; J: TRBJ1-6; D: TRBD1; CDR3: CASSFEGTGFNSPLHF; DNA: TGTGCCAGCAGCTTCGAGGGGACAGGGTTTAATTCACCCCTCCACTTT
V: TRBV30; size: NA; J: TRBJ2-7; D: NA; CDR3: CAWDSDTYEQYF; DNA: TGTGCCTGGGACAGCGATACCTACGAGCAGTACTTC
V: TRBV29-1; size: NA; J: TRBJ1-3; D: NA; CDR3: CSVKRTIYF; DNA: TGCAGCGTTAAGCGCACCATATATTTT
V: TRBV2; size: NA; J: TRBJ1-1; D: NA; CDR3: CASVGDIAEAFF; DNA: TGTGCCAGCGTCGGGGACATCGCTGAAGCTTTCTTT
V: TRBV30; size: NA; J: TRBJ1-6; D: NA; CDR3: CAWNGGGEASPLHF; DNA: TGTGCCTGGAACGGTGGGGGGGAGGCATCACCCCTCCACTTT
V: TRBV6-1; size: NA; J: TRBJ2-5; D: TRBD2; CDR3: CASSEVGGGRETQYF; DNA: TGTGCCAGCAGTGAAGTGGGGGGAGGGAGAGAGACCCAGTACTTC
V: TRBV11-2; size: NA; J: TRBJ1-2; D: NA; CDR3: CASSLVGSRANYGYTF; DNA: TGTGCCAGCAGCTTAGTCGGTTCACGGGCTAACTATGGCTACACCTTC
V: TRBV7-2; size: NA; J: TRBJ1-4; D: NA; CDR3: CASSLGAGAFGEKLFF; DNA: TGTGCCAGCAGCTTAGGCGCAGGGGCTTTTGGGGAAAAACTGTTTTTT
V: TRBV9; size: NA; J: TRBJ1-3; D: TRBD1; CDR3: CASSPQGAGNTIYF; DNA: TGTGCCAGCAGCCCGCAGGGGGCTGGAAACACCATATATTTT
V: TRBV30; size: NA; J: TRBJ2-1; D: NA; CDR3: CAWKSGRGSYNEQFF; DNA: TGTGCCTGGAAGTCGGGTAGAGGCTCCTACAATGAGCAGTTCTTC
V: TRBV27; size: few; J: TRBJ2-2; D: TRBD1; CDR3: CASSLETGGSGELFF; DNA: TGTGCCAGCAGTTTGGAGACAGGGGGCTCCGGGGAGCTGTTTTTT
V: TRBV7-2; size: NA; J: TRBJ1-5; D: NA; CDR3: CASSADSYQPQHF; DNA: TGTGCCAGCAGCGCGGACAGCTATCAGCCCCAGCATTTT
V: TRBV30; size: NA; J: TRBJ2-3; D: NA; CDR3: CAWKVGGGKDTQYF; DNA: TGTGCCTGGAAGGTGGGAGGAGGGAAAGATACGCAGTATTTT
V: TRBV4-1; size: NA; J: TRBJ1-4; D: NA; CDR3: CASSQRWGGLGEKLFF; DNA: TGCGCCAGCAGCCAACGATGGGGAGGACTCGGCGAAAAACTGTTTTTT
V: TRBV4-2; size: NA; J: TRBJ2-3; D: NA; CDR3: CASSQELRADTQYF; DNA: TGTGCCAGCAGCCAAGAATTGCGGGCAGATACGCAGTATTTT
V: TRBV2; size: NA; J: TRBJ2-7; D: TRBD2; CDR3: CASHQLAGVISYEQYF; DNA: TGTGCCAGCCATCAGCTAGCGGGGGTTATTTCCTACGAGCAGTACTTC
V: TRBV10-3; size: NA; J: TRBJ1-6; D: TRBD1; CDR3: CAIAAGQGNSPLHF; DNA: TGTGCCATCGCCGCGGGACAGGGTAATTCACCCCTCCACTTT
V: TRBV15; size: NA; J: TRBJ1-2; D: TRBD1; CDR3: CATSRFMGQGAGYTF; DNA: TGTGCCACCAGCAGATTCATGGGACAGGGGGCGGGCTACACCTTC
V: TRBV7-2; size: NA; J: TRBJ2-1; D: TRBD2; CDR3: CASSLGLARDEQFF; DNA: TGTGCCAGCAGCTTAGGACTAGCGAGGGATGAGCAGTTCTTC
V: TRBV19; size: few; J: TRBJ2-2; D: TRBD2; CDR3: CASSTSSGRLPGELFF; DNA: TGTGCCAGTAGTACTTCTAGCGGGAGGCTCCCCGGGGAGCTGTTTTTT
V: TRBV5-4; size: NA; J: TRBJ1-1; D: NA; CDR3: CASSSERGNTEAFF; DNA: TGTGCCAGCAGCTCGGAAAGGGGGAACACTGAAGCTTTCTTT
V: TRBV4-1; size: NA; J: TRBJ2-7; D: NA; CDR3: CASSQAPGGYEQYF; DNA: TGCGCCAGCAGCCAAGCCCCCGGGGGCTACGAGCAGTACTTC
V: TRBV30; size: NA; J: TRBJ2-7; D: NA; CDR3: CAWSSSGEPLEQYF; DNA: TGTGCCTGGAGTTCATCGGGGGAGCCCCTTGAGCAGTACTTC
V: TRBV19; size: NA; J: TRBJ1-1; D: TRBD1; CDR3: CAIGQGLNTEAFF; DNA: TGTGCCATCGGACAGGGCTTGAACACTGAAGCTTTCTTT
V: TRBV4-1; size: NA; J: TRBJ2-7; D: TRBD1; CDR3: CASSRGQGVSYEQYF; DNA: TGCGCCAGCAGCCGCGGACAGGGGGTGTCCTACGAGCAGTACTTC